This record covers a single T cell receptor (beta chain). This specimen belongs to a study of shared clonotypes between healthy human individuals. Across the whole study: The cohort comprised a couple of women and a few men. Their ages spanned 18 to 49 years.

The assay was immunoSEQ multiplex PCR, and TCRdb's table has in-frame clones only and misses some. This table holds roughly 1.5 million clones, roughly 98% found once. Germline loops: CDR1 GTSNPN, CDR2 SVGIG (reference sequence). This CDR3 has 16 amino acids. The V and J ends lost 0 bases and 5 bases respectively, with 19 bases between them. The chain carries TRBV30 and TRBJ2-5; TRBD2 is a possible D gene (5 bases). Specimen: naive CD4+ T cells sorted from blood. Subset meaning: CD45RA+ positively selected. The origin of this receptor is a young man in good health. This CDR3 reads CAWSVGGGRRRETQYF. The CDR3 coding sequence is TGTGCCTGGAGTGTAGGTGGAGGTCGCCGCAGGGAGACCCAGTACTTC.